The next 8 T cell receptor beta chains were all read from a single sample in a study of blood T cell repertoires in COVID-19 (dated by TCRdb to the early 2020s). Libraries were constructed by the immunoSEQ multiplex PCR assay. This is the immuneACCESS table as TCRdb keeps it, with only in-frame sequences that have V and J called. A part of the clones is gone; compared with another copy, unresolved V genes explain less than half, and the rest is unexplained. This sample gives 350,000 or so clones in total; almost 90% of them show up just once. The top ten constitute 6.5% to 8% of the sample. Source material: peripheral blood. The receptors originated from a man aged 18 to 35 with active or convalescent COVID-19.

The chain links TRBV27 to TRBJ1-5, with 9 bases aligning to TRBD1. With 7 bases clipped from V and 0 bases from J, the junction kept 7 bases outside the gene matches. The CDR3 has 16 residues. Germline values: CDR1 MNHEY, CDR2 SMNVEV (reference sequence). In nucleotides, the CDR3 is TGTGCCAGCAAGACAGGGGGAGGTGGTAGCAATCAGCCCCAGCATTTT. This encodes CASKTGGGGSNQPQHF.

V and J are TRBV2 and TRBJ2-7; TRBD2 matches 7 bases. The germline CDR1 and CDR2 sequences are SNHLY and FYNNEI. Trimming cost V 6 bases and J 2 bases; bases outside gene matches: 7. The length of the CDR3 is 14 residues. CDR3 in amino acids: CASRQSGGAYEQYF. DNA for the CDR3: TGTGCCAGCAGGCAATCTGGGGGGGCCTACGAGCAGTACTTC.

The rearrangement joins TRBV28 to TRBJ1-1, with TRBD1 matching 8 bases. CDR3 length: 15 residues. The germline V gene has CDR1 MDHEN and CDR2 SYDVKM. Losses at the gene ends were 7 bases for V and 1 base for J; bases not matched to a gene: 8. The CDR3, as DNA: TGTGCCAGCATTCCAGGGGGCCGGGCGAACACTGAAGCTTTCTTT. The encoded protein is CASIPGGRANTEAFF.

This rearrangement joins TRBV6-6 to TRBJ1-5; tentative D call: TRBD1 (6 bases). Trimming stripped 2 bases from V and 5 bases from J, with 16 bases between. CDR1 and CDR2 from the germline V gene are MNHNY and SVGAGI (reference sequence). This CDR3 spans 16 amino acids. The CDR3 reads CASSYPPTGRDQPQHF. CDR3 bases: TGTGCCAGCAGTTACCCCCCCACAGGGCGGGATCAGCCCCAGCATTTT.

The chain joins TRBV9 to TRBJ1-5; D gene ambiguous. Trimming took 2 bases from V and 5 from J, leaving 14 bases between them. The CDR3 contains 15 residues. CDR1 is SGDLS, CDR2 YYNGEE, per germline. The CDR3 region is CASSVGVTPYQPQHF. The CDR3 DNA sequence: TGTGCCAGCAGCGTTGGAGTGACCCCTTATCAGCCCCAGCATTTT.

The chain links TRBV5-1 to TRBJ1-6; D call uncertain. Trimming shortened V by 0 bases and J by 0 bases, and 13 bases separated the two germline ends. CDR1 is SGHRS, CDR2 YFSETQ, per germline. This CDR3 spans 18 amino acids. The CDR3 DNA reads TGCGCCAGCAGCTTGGCCTCGAAAAGGAGCTCCTATAATTCACCCCTCCACTTT. Amino acid sequence: CASSLASKRSSYNSPLHF.

The chain is built from TRBV10-3 and TRBJ1-1; possible D gene TRBD1, 5 bases. The CDR3 runs 12 residues. V lost 2 bases, J lost 9 bases, and 10 bases lay in between. The germline CDR1 and CDR2 sequences are ENHRY and SYGVKD. The CDR3 nucleotides are TGTGCCATCAGTGAGAGGACAAATCAAGCTTTCTTT. It is translated as CAISERTNQAFF.

Of note for this clone: One end of the junction varies from germline; a read error may be responsible. The rearrangement links TRBV4-3 to TRBJ1-3; no firm D call. Germline CDR1 LGHNA, CDR2 YSLEER. CDR3 length equals 15 residues. The CDR3 region is CASSKDGSSGNTIYF. The CDR3 bases are TGCGCCAGCAGCAAAGACGGTAGCTCTGGAAACACCATATATTTT.